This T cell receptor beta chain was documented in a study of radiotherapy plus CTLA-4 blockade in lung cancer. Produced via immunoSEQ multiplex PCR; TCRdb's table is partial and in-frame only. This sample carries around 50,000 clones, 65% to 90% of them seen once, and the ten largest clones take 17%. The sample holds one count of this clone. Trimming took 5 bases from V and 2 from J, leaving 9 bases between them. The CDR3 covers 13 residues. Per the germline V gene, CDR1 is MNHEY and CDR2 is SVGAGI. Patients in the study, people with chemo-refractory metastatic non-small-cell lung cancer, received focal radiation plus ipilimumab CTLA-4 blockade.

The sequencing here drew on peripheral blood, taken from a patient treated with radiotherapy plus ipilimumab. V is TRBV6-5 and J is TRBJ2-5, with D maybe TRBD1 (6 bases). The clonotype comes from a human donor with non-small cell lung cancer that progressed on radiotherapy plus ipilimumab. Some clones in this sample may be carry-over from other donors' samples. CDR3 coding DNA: TGTGCCAGCAGTCGGACAGTTCAAGAGACCCAGTACTTC. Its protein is CASSRTVQETQYF.